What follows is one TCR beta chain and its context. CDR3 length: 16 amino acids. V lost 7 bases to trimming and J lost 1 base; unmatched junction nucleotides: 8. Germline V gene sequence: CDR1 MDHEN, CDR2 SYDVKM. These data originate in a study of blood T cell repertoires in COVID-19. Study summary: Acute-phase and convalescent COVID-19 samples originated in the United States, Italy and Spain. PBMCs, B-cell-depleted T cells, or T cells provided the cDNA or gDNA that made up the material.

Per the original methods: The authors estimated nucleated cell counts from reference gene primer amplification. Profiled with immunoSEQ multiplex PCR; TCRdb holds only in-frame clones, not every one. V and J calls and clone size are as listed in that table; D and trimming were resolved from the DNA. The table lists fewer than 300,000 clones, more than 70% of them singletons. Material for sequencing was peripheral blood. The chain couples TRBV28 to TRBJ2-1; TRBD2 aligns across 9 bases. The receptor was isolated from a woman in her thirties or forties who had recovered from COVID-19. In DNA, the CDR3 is TGTGCCAGCACCCCGGGGGCGGGAGGGTCCTACAATGAGCAGTTCTTC. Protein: CASTPGAGGSYNEQFF.